This TCR beta chain is from a study of blood T cells in healthy people across ages. Germline V gene sequence: CDR1 SGHAT, CDR2 FQNNGV. CDR3 length: 14 amino acids. The V gene lost 4 bases and the J gene lost 2 bases, with 11 bases spanning the gap. Only a few counts were recorded for this clonotype. Primers used in a second PCR of about 7 to 12 cycles were a sample-barcoded 5' primer and a J-beta primer mix. TCRdb called the 5' RACE reads again in MiXCR, with one record for every CDR3 protein. Of roughly 680,000 distinct CDR3 sequences listed, around half are singletons. Roughly 10 milliliters of peripheral blood were drawn from each donor. There were at least 5 micrograms of total RNA extracted from every sample.

Sample: blood. The chain is built from TRBV11-2 and TRBJ2-5; D is undetermined. This TCR was recovered from a woman aged 60-70 years in good health. CDR3 sequence: CASSSGRAQETQYF. The CDR3 DNA reads TGTGCCAGCAGCTCCGGACGGGCGCAAGAGACCCAGTACTTC.